What follows are 3 T cell receptor beta chains derived from one specimen sequenced in a study of Graves' ophthalmopathy and Graves' hyperthyroidism (dated 2018 in TCRdb). Instrument used: Illumina HiSeq 2000. For repertoire sequencing, the TCR beta CDR3 regions were amplified from RNA transcripts. A first-round RT-PCR used HTBI primers with the Qiagen OneStep RT-PCR kit, followed by a second-round multiplex PCR, size selection and purification. In TCRdb, the public reads were trimmed at Q25 with fastp and aligned with MiXCR, with productive beta chains retained. Every CDR3 protein is listed once, alongside the most common genes and DNA of its rows. In all, the sample holds about 220,000 distinct CDR3 sequences, and roughly a fifth of those were seen once. The ten largest make up roughly 42% of the sample. Material: peripheral blood. These TCRs come from a woman aged 50 to 60 with Graves' ophthalmopathy. Donor details come from another sample of the same person, matched by shared clones.

This clonotype was seen a few times. For the CDR3, the DNA is TGCAGTGCTAGAGTTGGGCAGGGTCGGTTCTTC. Translation: CSARVGQGRFF. The chain recombines TRBV20-1 with TRBJ2-1; D is perhaps TRBD1 (5 bases). Trimming left V 1 base short and J 15 bases short, with 13 bases between. Germline-derived CDR1 and CDR2 are DFQATT and SNEGSKA (reference sequence). The CDR3 is 11 amino acids.

This chain links TRBV28 with TRBJ1-6; D is undetermined. This CDR3 has 13 residues. Trimming took off 3 bases at V and 5 bases at J, with 5 bases between the two ends. Germline V lookup: CDR1 MDHEN, CDR2 SYDVKM. CDR3 sequence (DNA): TGTGCCAGCAGTTTGGATAATAATTCACCCCTCCACTTT. Translating it yields CASSLDNNSPLHF.

Ten or more counts support this clonotype. This may arise from a read error, as a much more abundant clone is one base away. The gene calls are TRBV6-1 and TRBJ1-2, with TRBD1 identical over 10 bases. The CDR3 has 14 residues. The germline CDR1 and CDR2 sequences are MNHNS and SASEGT. The chain's CDR3 is CANSRTGGNYGYTF. The CDR3 nucleotides are TGTGCCAACAGTCGGACAGGGGGAAACTATGGCTACACCTTC.